This is a list of T cell receptor beta chains from one sample in a study of T cell repertoires in cytomegalovirus infection. TCRdb redid the calling of the reads with MiXCR, one entry per CDR3 protein. This table has about 570,000 distinct CDR3 sequences, 40% appearing once. Antigen specificity for these receptors is unknown. The sample was cultured PBMCs, taken from culture after CMV antigen stimulation. The receptors come from a human donor in good health (CMV status not recorded). Some clones in this sample may be carry-over from other donors' samples. CDR3s include the opening cysteine and the closing phenylalanine or tryptophan. The order of the fields is J gene, V gene, CDR3 protein.

TRBJ1-1 TRBV10-3 CAISENPDRGRVTEAFF
TRBJ1-3 TRBV7-2 CASSFGEGNTIYF
TRBJ1-2 TRBV7-2 CASSLVGRDYGYTF
TRBJ2-2 TRBV7-2 CASRWLGGNTGELFF
TRBJ2-5 TRBV12-3/TRBV12-4 CASTDGTEETQYF
TRBJ2-1 TRBV30 CAWSVPANNEQFF
TRBJ2-7 TRBV12-3/TRBV12-4 CASRPTGTGVYEQYF
TRBJ2-1 TRBV6-2/TRBV6-3 CASSRDRGVVEQFF
TRBJ2-2 TRBV5-1 CASSTTRSGAGELFF
TRBJ1-1 TRBV18 CASSKIQGASTEAFF
TRBJ2-1 TRBV10-1 CASSEKLGGAPFNEQFF
TRBJ2-3 TRBV7-8 CASSLAWGRVADTQYF
TRBJ2-7 TRBV4-3 CASSQVEALSYEQYF
TRBJ1-2 TRBV7-8 CASSLAYDRGLYGYTF
TRBJ2-1 TRBV7-8 CASSLVGTSFGNEQFF
TRBJ2-5 TRBV11-2 CASSLGGWYQETQYF
TRBJ2-5 TRBV28 CASSTGGPLQETQYF
TRBJ1-4 TRBV12-3/TRBV12-4 CASSLSIEKLFF
TRBJ2-1 TRBV11-2 CASSLETLAGLGSYNEQFF
TRBJ2-7 TRBV11-2 CASSQGLAGMGYF
TRBJ2-7 TRBV20-1 CSARDRQGVPYEQYF
TRBJ2-1 TRBV11-3 CASSPGDEQFF
TRBJ2-7 TRBV7-8 CASRPIPVDPSYEQYF
TRBJ2-5 TRBV7-9 CASSLSGSQETQYF
TRBJ1-3 TRBV6-1 CASSDWGNTIYF